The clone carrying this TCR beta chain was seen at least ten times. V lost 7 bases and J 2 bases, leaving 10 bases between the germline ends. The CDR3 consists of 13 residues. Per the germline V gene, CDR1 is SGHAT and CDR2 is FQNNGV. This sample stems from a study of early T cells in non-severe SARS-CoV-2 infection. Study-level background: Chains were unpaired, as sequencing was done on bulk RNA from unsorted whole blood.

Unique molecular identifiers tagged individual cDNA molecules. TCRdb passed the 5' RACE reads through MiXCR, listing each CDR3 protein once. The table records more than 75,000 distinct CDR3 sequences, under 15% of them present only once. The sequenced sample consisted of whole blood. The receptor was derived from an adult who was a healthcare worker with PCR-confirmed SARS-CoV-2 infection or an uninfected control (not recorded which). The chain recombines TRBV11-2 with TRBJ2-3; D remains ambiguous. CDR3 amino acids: CASIGQTTDTQYF. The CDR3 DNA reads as TGTGCCAGCATTGGTCAGACCACAGATACGCAGTATTTT.